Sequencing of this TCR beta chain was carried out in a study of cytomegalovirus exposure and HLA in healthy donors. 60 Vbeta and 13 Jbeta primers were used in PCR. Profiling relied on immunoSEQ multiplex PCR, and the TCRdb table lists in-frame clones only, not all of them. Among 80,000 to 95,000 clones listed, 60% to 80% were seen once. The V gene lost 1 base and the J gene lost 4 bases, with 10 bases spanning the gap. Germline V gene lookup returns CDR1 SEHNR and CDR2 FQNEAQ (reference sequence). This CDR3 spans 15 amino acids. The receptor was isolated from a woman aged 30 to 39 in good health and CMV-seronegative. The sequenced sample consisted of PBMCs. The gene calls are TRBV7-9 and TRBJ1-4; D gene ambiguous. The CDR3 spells CASSLGAVDNEKLFF. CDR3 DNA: TGTGCCAGCAGCTTAGGGGCAGTGGATAATGAAAAACTGTTTTTT.